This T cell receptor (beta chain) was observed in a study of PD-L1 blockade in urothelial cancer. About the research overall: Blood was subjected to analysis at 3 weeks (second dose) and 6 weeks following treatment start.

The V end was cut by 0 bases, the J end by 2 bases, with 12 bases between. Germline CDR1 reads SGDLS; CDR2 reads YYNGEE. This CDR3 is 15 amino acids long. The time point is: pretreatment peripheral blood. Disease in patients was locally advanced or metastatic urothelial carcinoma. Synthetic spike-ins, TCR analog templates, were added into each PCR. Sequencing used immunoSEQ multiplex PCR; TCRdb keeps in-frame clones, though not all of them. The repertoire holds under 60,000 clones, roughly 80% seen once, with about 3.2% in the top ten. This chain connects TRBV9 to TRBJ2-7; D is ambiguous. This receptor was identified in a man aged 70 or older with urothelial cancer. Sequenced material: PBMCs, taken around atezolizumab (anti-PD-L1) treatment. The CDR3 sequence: CASSVGGSAAYEQYF. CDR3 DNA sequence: TGTGCCAGCAGCGTAGGCGGAAGCGCGGCCTACGAGCAGTACTTC.